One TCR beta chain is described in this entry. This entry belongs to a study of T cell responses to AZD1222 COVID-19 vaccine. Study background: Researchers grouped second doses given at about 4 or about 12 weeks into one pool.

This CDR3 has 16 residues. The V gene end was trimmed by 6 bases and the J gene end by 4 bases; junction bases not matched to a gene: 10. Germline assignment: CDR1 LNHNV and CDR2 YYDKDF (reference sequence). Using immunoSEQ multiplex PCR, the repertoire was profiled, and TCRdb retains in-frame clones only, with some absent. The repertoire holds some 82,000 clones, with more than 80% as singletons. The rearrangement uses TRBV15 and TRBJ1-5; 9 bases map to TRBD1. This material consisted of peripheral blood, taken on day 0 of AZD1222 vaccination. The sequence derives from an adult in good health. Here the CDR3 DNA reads TGTGCCACCAGAAAAGCGGGACAGGGAAGAAATCAGCCCCAGCATTTT. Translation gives CATRKAGQGRNQPQHF.